This TCR beta chain appears in the sequencing data of a study of T-cell reconstitution after alpha-beta-depleted transplantation in children. This clonotype has at least ten counts. Its antigen remains unknown. V was pared by 0 bases and J by 2 bases, with 21 bases between. The CDR3 loop spans 19 amino acids. Whole-study results and caveats: Several hundred expanded graft clones reportedly supplied alpha-beta T cells about two months after transplant. In some patients, recipient T cells and intrathymic progenitors surviving conditioning explained high day-60 diversity.

Unique molecular identifiers were used to barcode this TCRbeta library. TCRdb re-called the PCR reads through MiXCR, storing one row per CDR3 protein. The sample lists 200,000 to 250,000 distinct CDR3 sequences, approximately 8.9% occurring once. The clonotype was recovered from a male patient under 18 who had a stem cell transplant for acute lymphoblastic leukemia, so the T cells may come from the graft donor. The V call is TRBV12-3 or TRBV12-4, the J call TRBJ2-3; a weak D match, TRBD2 (5 bases). This specimen consisted of PBMCs, mostly from graft donor cells, obtained 180 days after TCRalphabeta/CD19-depleted stem cell transplant. The CDR3 DNA reads TGTGCCAGCAGTTTAGCCGTTACGGCGGGCGGCAATCCCACAGATACGCAGTATTTT. Its translation: CASSLAVTAGGNPTDTQYF.